A selection of T cell receptor beta chains follows, all from one sample in a study of CD8+CD57+ T cells in acquired aplastic anemia. TCRdb reanalysed the reads using MiXCR and keeps one entry per CDR3 protein. The sample holds about 160,000 distinct CDR3 sequences, more than 40% seen once. Sequenced: sorted CD4+, CD8+, or CD8+CD57+ T cells (not recorded which) from PBMCs. These TCRs come from a human donor with aplastic anemia. Both conserved end residues are part of each CDR3. Fields, in order: clone size, J gene, V gene, D gene, CDR3 protein, CDR3 DNA. D genes are given only for firm matches. The size entry is marked missing in some rows and otherwise reads once, few, many or a size class.

- | TRBJ1-2 | TRBV7-9 | - | CASSSQMGYGYTF | TGTGCCAGCAGTTCCCAGATGGGCTATGGCTACACCTTC
- | TRBJ2-3 | TRBV2 | - | CASSGGFSTDTQYF | TGTGCCAGCAGTGGAGGCTTCAGCACAGATACGCAGTATTTT
- | TRBJ2-1 | TRBV10-3 | TRBD2 | CAIMASGGGDEQFF | TGTGCCATCATGGCAAGCGGGGGGGGCGATGAGCAGTTCTTC
- | TRBJ2-5 | TRBV12-3/TRBV12-4 | - | CASSFWAGAQETQYF | TGTGCCAGCAGTTTCTGGGCAGGGGCTCAAGAGACCCAGTACTTC
- | TRBJ2-7 | TRBV5-1 | TRBD2 | CASSLGERGEQYF | TGCGCCAGCAGCTTGGGGGAGCGGGGTGAGCAGTACTTC
many | TRBJ1-5 | TRBV6-1 | TRBD1 | CASRQGDQPQHF | TGTGCCAGCAGACAGGGGGATCAGCCCCAGCATTTT
- | TRBJ2-7 | TRBV11-2 | TRBD2 | CASSPPAGYEQYF | TGTGCCAGCAGCCCTCCAGCGGGATACGAGCAGTACTTC
many | TRBJ1-2 | TRBV7-2 | - | CASSLFWESYNYGYTF | TGTGCCAGCAGCTTATTCTGGGAGAGTTATAACTATGGCTACACCTTC
few | TRBJ2-3 | TRBV5-5 | TRBD2 | CASSYLAGVTDTQYF | TGTGCCAGCAGCTATCTAGCGGGAGTCACAGATACGCAGTATTTT
many | TRBJ1-1 | TRBV5-1 | - | CASSLAGAGSMNTEAFF | TGCGCCAGCAGCTTGGCCGGGGCAGGTAGTATGAACACTGAAGCTTTCTTT
many | TRBJ2-7 | TRBV19 | - | CASSYQASYEQYF | TGTGCCAGTAGTTACCAGGCCTCCTACGAGCAGTACTTC
many | TRBJ2-2 | TRBV10-3 | TRBD1 | CAINTDRDRTGELFF | TGTGCCATCAACACCGACAGGGATCGAACCGGGGAGCTGTTTTTT
few | TRBJ2-1 | TRBV20-1 | TRBD2 | CSAQLAGGISEQFF | TGCAGTGCCCAACTAGCGGGGGGCATAAGTGAGCAGTTCTTC
- | TRBJ2-1 | TRBV5-5 | - | CASSLTGQNEQFF | TGTGCCAGCAGCTTGACAGGGCAGAATGAGCAGTTCTTC
- | TRBJ1-1 | TRBV7-7 | - | CAREPGPEAFF | TGTGCTAGAGAGCCGGGACCTGAAGCTTTCTTT
once | TRBJ2-1 | TRBV25-1 | TRBD1 | CASSDMGQGYNEQFF | TGTGCCAGCAGTGATATGGGACAGGGCTACAATGAGCAGTTCTTC
many | TRBJ1-1 | TRBV14 | TRBD1 | CASSTHTGGEAFF | TGTGCCAGCAGTACACACACAGGGGGCGAAGCTTTCTTT
many | TRBJ2-1 | TRBV7-8 | TRBD1 | CASSPTGGEQFF | TGTGCCAGCAGCCCGACAGGGGGGGAGCAGTTCTTC
many | TRBJ2-2 | TRBV11-2 | TRBD1 | CASSSPGQAYTGELFF | TGTGCCAGCAGCTCACCGGGACAGGCTTACACCGGGGAGCTGTTTTTT
- | TRBJ2-1 | TRBV29-1 | - | CSVERAGISHYNEQFF | TGCAGCGTTGAAAGGGCTGGGATTTCCCATTACAATGAGCAGTTCTTC
- | TRBJ1-3 | TRBV19 | - | CASSIRRDSGNTIYF | TGTGCCAGTAGTATCCGAAGGGACTCTGGAAACACCATATATTTT
- | TRBJ2-7 | TRBV10-3 | - | CAIRGDTSRALAYEQYF | TGTGCCATCAGGGGGGACACCTCAAGGGCCTTAGCCTACGAGCAGTACTTC
once | TRBJ1-1 | TRBV25-1 | - | CASIESGGFTEAFF | TGTGCCAGCATTGAGTCTGGGGGGTTCACTGAAGCTTTCTTT
- | TRBJ2-5 | TRBV25-1 | TRBD1 | CASSPPGTGSETQYF | TGTGCCAGCAGTCCACCCGGGACAGGGTCCGAGACCCAGTACTTC
few | TRBJ1-6 | TRBV6-1 | TRBD1 | CASSAGTGFNSPLHF | TGTGCCAGCAGTGCCGGGACAGGGTTTAATTCACCCCTCCACTTT
- | TRBJ1-1 | TRBV29-1 | - | CSVVARMNTEAFF | TGCAGCGTTGTAGCCAGAATGAACACTGAAGCTTTCTTT
- | TRBJ1-6 | TRBV29-1 | TRBD1 | CSVRDRGSTPLHF | TGCAGCGTCCGGGACAGGGGGTCGACACCCCTCCACTTT
once | TRBJ2-1 | TRBV29-1 | TRBD2 | CSVVAGVEQFF | TGCAGCGTTGTAGCGGGGGTTGAGCAGTTCTTC
- | TRBJ2-7 | TRBV5-8 | - | CASSLSQGRYEQYF | TGTGCCAGCAGCTTGTCGCAGGGTCGATACGAGCAGTACTTC
- | TRBJ2-5 | TRBV19 | TRBD2 | CASSRTSYQETQYF | TGTGCCAGTAGTAGGACTAGTTATCAAGAGACCCAGTACTTC
- | TRBJ2-5 | TRBV29-1 | TRBD1 | CSVRQGMFETQYF | TGCAGCGTCCGACAGGGGATGTTTGAGACCCAGTACTTC
- | TRBJ1-2 | TRBV12-3/TRBV12-4 | - | CASSFGARASVPRPNYGYTF | TGTGCCAGCAGTTTCGGCGCCCGCGCGTCCGTCCCGCGGCCTAACTATGGCTACACCTTC
many | TRBJ1-1 | TRBV2 | - | CASSVGAVEAFF | TGTGCCAGCAGTGTGGGGGCGGTTGAAGCTTTCTTT
- | TRBJ1-5 | TRBV24-1 | - | CATKGDYSNQPQHF | TGTGCCACCAAGGGGGACTATAGCAATCAGCCCCAGCATTTT
- | TRBJ2-1 | TRBV2 | TRBD2 | CASHTSGGGNEQFF | TGTGCCAGCCATACTAGCGGGGGTGGAAATGAGCAGTTCTTC
- | TRBJ1-3 | TRBV15 | - | CATRGAGAGNTIYF | TGTGCCACCAGGGGGGCGGGCGCTGGAAACACCATATATTTT
few | TRBJ1-1 | TRBV19 | - | CASSILDPNTEAFF | TGTGCCAGTAGTATACTAGACCCGAACACTGAAGCTTTCTTT
- | TRBJ1-1 | TRBV6-5 | - | CASSYSSNEAFF | TGTGCCAGCAGTTACTCGTCAAATGAAGCTTTCTTT
- | TRBJ2-1 | TRBV15 | TRBD2 | CATNLKLAGVHEQFF | TGTGCCACCAACCTAAAACTAGCGGGAGTACATGAGCAGTTCTTC
- | TRBJ1-1 | TRBV18 | TRBD1 | CASSPGQTEAFF | TGTGCCAGCTCACCGGGACAGACTGAAGCTTTCTTT
few | TRBJ2-7 | TRBV10-2 | - | CASSVSYEQYF | TGCGCCAGCAGTGTTTCCTACGAGCAGTACTTC
- | TRBJ2-7 | TRBV15 | - | CATSRDTYEQYF | TGTGCCACCAGCAGAGATACCTACGAGCAGTACTTC
many | TRBJ2-7 | TRBV7-9 | TRBD2 | CASSLEGTSGHEQYF | TGTGCCAGCAGCTTAGAGGGGACTAGCGGGCACGAGCAGTACTTC
few | TRBJ1-1 | TRBV19 | - | CASSIDPIGTEAFF | TGTGCCAGTAGTATAGATCCCATCGGAACTGAAGCTTTCTTT
- | TRBJ1-1 | TRBV6-5 | - | CASSYSRRDRSTEAFF | TGTGCCAGCAGTTACTCGAGGCGGGATCGGAGCACTGAGGCTTTCTTT
many | TRBJ2-1 | TRBV4-3 | - | CASSQDGGGYNEQFF | TGCGCCAGCAGCCAAGACGGGGGAGGATACAATGAGCAGTTCTTC
- | TRBJ2-7 | TRBV7-9 | - | CTSSSGTSYEQYF | TGTACCAGCAGTTCAGGGACTTCTTACGAGCAGTACTTC
many | TRBJ1-4 | TRBV10-3 | - | CAISEEGRYEKLFF | TGTGCCATCAGTGAAGAGGGACGCTATGAAAAACTGTTTTTT
- | TRBJ2-7 | TRBV10-3 | TRBD1 | CAISQPGQGAGEQYF | TGTGCCATCAGCCAGCCGGGACAGGGTGCCGGCGAGCAGTACTTC
few | TRBJ2-1 | TRBV3-1 | - | CASSPRGRGSYNEQFF | TGTGCCAGCAGCCCGAGAGGGAGGGGGTCCTACAATGAGCAGTTCTTC
- | TRBJ2-7 | TRBV7-3 | - | CASSSTAYEQYF | TGTGCCAGCAGCTCGACAGCCTACGAGCAGTACTTC
many | TRBJ1-1 | TRBV5-1 | - | CASSWQGPNTEAFF | TGCGCCAGCAGTTGGCAGGGCCCGAACACTGAAGCTTTCTTT
- | TRBJ2-1 | TRBV7-2 | - | CASGGLQSGPWGNEQFF | TGTGCCAGCGGAGGCCTACAAAGCGGACCCTGGGGGAATGAGCAGTTCTTC
many | TRBJ2-7 | TRBV19 | - | CASSIVAYYEQYF | TGTGCCAGTAGTATTGTAGCCTACTACGAGCAGTACTTC
- | TRBJ2-7 | TRBV7-9 | - | CASSSSAGYEQYF | TGTGCCAGCAGCTCTTCCGCCGGCTACGAGCAGTACTTC